This TCR beta chain was observed in a study of regulatory and conventional T cells in RAG deficiency (dated by TCRdb to 2017 to 2019). For the study in its entirety: High-throughput TCR beta sequencing was used to compare the repertoire diversity and composition of Treg, conventional CD4+ and CD8+ T cells between RAG-deficient patients and healthy controls. The investigation overall reported the following: Compared with control T-cell subpopulations, the RAG-deficient patients had markedly lower Shannon entropy and higher Simpson indices. All patient T-cell subsets had shorter CDR3 lengths; Omenn syndrome patients showed >85% Treg-Tconv repertoire overlap at nucleotide and amino acid level. Sorted CD25-high CD127-low cells from Omenn syndrome patients may represent peripherally activated cells rather than bona fide Treg cells. Compared with controls, Omenn syndrome and CID/AS patients had about 91-fold fewer unique TCR beta sequences in Treg cells, whereas the reduction in the other subsets was roughly 10-fold. Some T-cell subset analyses were not done for some subjects.

As to this clone: Its antigen remains undetermined. It has no much larger one-base neighbor in the sample; base qualities were not kept.

Libraries were built with the immunoSEQ multiplex PCR assay. Genomic DNA from the sorted T-cell subsets was used to amplify and sequence rearranged TCR beta chain products. For the original study's pipeline: Shannon entropy and Simpson indices were used to quantify the repertoire diversity of productive TCR beta rearrangements. To assess clonal expansion, the frequencies of the 100 most abundant productive TCR beta clonotypes were added up as a share of total reads. The TRB repertoires were scored with a self-reactivity index that is based on amino acid usage at CDR3beta positions 6 and 7. Two-way ANOVA was used for repertoire analyses, and Student t or Mann-Whitney tests were used for flow cytometric analyses. The table was pulled from immuneACCESS by TCRdb, which kept in-frame rearrangements only. Such tables lose some clones; where checked, under half of the loss comes from unresolved V genes, and the rest has no known cause. The V and J calls and the clone size are those of that table, but D and trimming were determined from the DNA. In this sample the table shows some 21,000 clones, almost 96% of which occur a single time. Around 1.4% of the sample is in the top ten clones.

Before genomic DNA was extracted, conventional CD4+ T cells were isolated from blood as CD25-low CD127-high cells. Repertoire analyses used eight or nine healthy control donors as the comparison group. CDR1 and CDR2 are drawn from the germline V gene: SGHAT, FQNNGV. V and J lose 0 bases and 8 bases, and a span of 19 bases separates them. The CDR3 measures 17 amino acids from cysteine to phenylalanine. The kept DNA is CDR3 alone, 51 bases in frame from the first base. A further study also used this sample, focusing on regulatory T cells. As the second paper documents: In the multiplex PCR, 52 forward TRBV primers and 13 reverse TRBJ primers were used, and assay-based and computational corrections were applied for amplification bias. In patients, repertoires had restricted unique TRB V-J pairs and skewed V and J gene usage, with regulatory T cells showing the most marked changes. T-cell receptor beta repertoires of sorted regulatory, conventional CD4+ and CD8+ T cells were compared between CD3G-deficient patients and healthy controls. Peripheral blood mononuclear cells were isolated by Ficoll density separation. Rearranged TRB loci were amplified from genomic DNA by multiplex PCR within the immunoSEQ assay. TRB amplicons were sequenced on an Illumina HiSeq platform. Raw sequences were error-filtered and aligned to reference gene sequences by custom algorithms and were subsequently analyzed with the immunoSEQ online tools. The frequencies of productive and nonproductive TRB rearrangements were evaluated among unique sequences as well as among total sequences. Prism software was used to run t tests, Mann-Whitney tests or two-way ANOVA for comparisons between groups.

The TCR comes from a human donor in good health. The sequence links TRBV11-2 to TRBJ1-4; a tentative D match to TRBD1 spans 5 bases. Material: CD25- CD4+ T cells sorted from blood. CDR3 sequence: CASSLDQGARLGEKLFF. The base sequence is TGTGCCAGCAGCTTAGATCAGGGCGCACGACTAGGAGAAAAACTGTTTTTT. This CDR3, with the reference TRBV11-2 and TRBJ1-4 proteins standing in past its ends, gives the full variable domain EAGVAQSPRYKIIEKRQSVAFWCNPISGHATLYWYQQILGQGPKLLIQFQNNGVVDDSQLPKDRFSAERLKGVDSTLKIQPAKLEDSAVYLCASSLDQGARLGEKLFFGSGTQLSVL.